The 23 T cell receptor beta chains in this list originate from one sample, sequenced in a study of tumor-infiltrating lymphocytes in primary liver carcinoma. Researchers generated TCR beta cDNA from approximately 520 ng of total RNA, relying on a constant-region primer. Libraries covering TCR beta were generated through three nested multiplex PCR rounds (using a slightly modified ARM-PCR). The first two PCR rounds used TRBV1-TRBV30 primers with a Cbeta primer, roughly 10 cycles each. MiXCR, applied by TCRdb to the multiplex PCR reads, yields one record per CDR3 protein. Here the sample spans about 320,000 distinct CDR3 sequences, approximately 60% being singletons. Germline DNA was also extracted, with blood RNA taken from unsorted whole blood. The sequenced material came from peripheral blood. The receptors were gathered from a middle-aged man with primary liver carcinoma and hepatitis B virus infection.

This chain connects TRBV30 to TRBJ1-6; D remains ambiguous. Trimming shortened V by 3 bases and J by 7 bases, and 4 bases separated the two germline ends. Per the germline V gene, CDR1 is GTSNPN and CDR2 is SVGIG (reference sequence). The CDR3 has 11 residues. The CDR3 nucleotides are TGTGCCTGGAGCGTAAATTCACCCCTCCACTTT. Translation: CAWSVNSPLHF.

The chain links TRBV5-4 to TRBJ2-1; 8 nucleotides agree with TRBD2. The junction had 14 bases not matched to a gene; V was cut back by 7 bases and J by 5 bases. The CDR3 has 16 amino acids. Germline V gives CDR1 SGHNT, CDR2 YYREEE (reference sequence). The CDR3 DNA reads as TGTGCCAGCCAGCCTAGCGGGTCAAGGAGTAACAATGAGCAGTTCTTC. Translation gives CASQPSGSRSNNEQFF.

This clonotype was observed many times. The gene calls are TRBV6-2 or TRBV6-3 and TRBJ1-1, with D uncertain. Trimming took off 5 bases at V and 5 bases at J, with 15 bases between the two ends. Germline loops: CDR1 MNHEY, CDR2 SVGEGT. CDR3 length equals 14 residues. The CDR3 region is CASSPRGEETEAFF. CDR3 bases: TGTGCCAGCAGTCCTCGTGGGGAGGAGACTGAAGCTTTCTTT.

Details on this clonotype: It may be a read error: a sequence one base away is much more abundant. The CDR3 spells CSVGETGGFYGQYF. The DNA of the CDR3 is TGCAGCGTCGGAGAAACAGGGGGCTTTTACGGGCAGTACTTC. J is TRBJ2-7 and V is TRBV29-1; 9 bases align to TRBD1. The CDR3 has 14 residues. Looked up from germline, CDR1 is SQVTM and CDR2 is ANQGSEA.

With regard to this clonotype: This could be a read error, since a much larger clone is one nucleotide away. V gene TRBV12-3 or TRBV12-4 combines with J gene TRBJ2-6; the match to TRBD1 covers 10 bases. This CDR3 contains 16 residues. CDR3 loop: CASRGTGASGANILTF. DNA for the CDR3: TGTGCCAGCAGGGGGACAGGGGCGAGCGGGGCCAACATCCTGACTTTC.

J is TRBJ1-2 and V is TRBV5-1; D gene unclear. The CDR3 covers 13 residues. Trimming took off 2 bases at V and 3 bases at J, with 8 bases between the two ends. Germline V gene data show CDR1 as SGHRS and CDR2 as YFSETQ. The CDR3: CASSFDEDYGYTF. In nucleotides, the CDR3 is TGCGCCAGCAGCTTTGACGAGGACTATGGCTACACCTTC.

V gene TRBV11-2 combines with J gene TRBJ2-5; D unclear. V shed 11 bases and J shed 0 bases, with 13 bases lying between them. CDR3 length: 13 residues. From germline, CDR1 is SGHAT and CDR2 FQNNGV. CDR3 amino acids: CAGNSNNQETQYF. The CDR3 DNA reads TGTGCCGGCAACTCGAACAACCAAGAGACCCAGTACTTC.

The J gene is TRBJ1-5, the V gene TRBV24-1, with D unresolved. The V gene's germline CDR1 is KGHDR and CDR2 SFDVKD. With 5 bases removed from V and 3 bases from J, the gap between germline ends came to 7 bases. The CDR3 totals 13 residues. CDR3 region: CATSGGNNQPQHF. For the CDR3, the DNA is TGTGCCACCAGTGGGGGTAACAATCAGCCCCAGCATTTT.

This clonotype has ten or more counts. The chain employs TRBV4-2 and TRBJ2-1; D gene unclear. In germline, CDR1 is LGHNA, CDR2 YNFKEQ. V lost 5 bases, J lost 10 bases, and 15 bases lay in between. The CDR3 totals 13 residues. The CDR3 spells CASSSQPEQEQFF. The CDR3 nucleotides are TGTGCCAGCAGCTCCCAGCCCGAACAGGAGCAGTTCTTC.

The chain is built from TRBV28 and TRBJ1-2, with 10 bases fitting TRBD1. The germline V gene has CDR1 MDHEN and CDR2 SYDVKM. Trimming at V came to 2 bases and at J to 5 bases, leaving 5 bases not matched to a gene. The CDR3 is 15 amino acids. The CDR3 nucleotides are TGTGCCAGCAGTTTAACCACGGGACAGGGGTATGGCTACACCTTC. This sequence encodes CASSLTTGQGYGYTF.

This chain links TRBV30 with TRBJ2-5; perhaps TRBD1 as D (5 bases). Between the trimmed V and J ends, which lost 0 bases and 1 base, there was a span of 12 bases. Germline CDR1 and CDR2: GTSNPN and SVGIG (reference sequence). This CDR3 has 15 residues. The CDR3 spells CAWSVGASSQETQYF. The CDR3 region has the DNA TGTGCCTGGAGTGTAGGGGCCAGTTCCCAAGAGACCCAGTACTTC. Complete variable domain (other parts from reference TRBV30 and TRBJ2-5): SQTIHQWPATLVQPVGSPLSLECTVEGTSNPNLYWYRQAAGRGLQLLFYSVGIGQISSEVPQNLSASRPQDRQFILSSKKLLLSDSGFYLCAWSVGASSQETQYFGPGTRLLVL.

This chain uses TRBV29-1 with TRBJ2-2, with a tentative D call TRBD2 (5 bases). The CDR3 is made up of 15 amino acids. V was trimmed by 5 bases and J by 8 bases, leaving 21 bases between them. The germline V gene has CDR1 SQVTM and CDR2 ANQGSEA. The CDR3 region has the DNA TGCAGCGTTAAGGGCCGGGCAGCGGAAACTGGGGAGCTGTTTTTT. Translating gives CSVKGRAAETGELFF.

Comments on this clonotype: The conserved phenylalanine or tryptophan is not found at the CDR3 terminus, so this likely reflects a read error. The DNA is omitted, as the CDR3 cannot be located on it reliably, and the CDR3 follows TCRdb's listing. The chain has TRBV4-1 and TRBJ2-7; TRBD2 is the table's D call and was not checked against the DNA. The CDR3 contains 15 residues when both ends are counted. The germline gives CDR1 MGHRA, CDR2 YSYEKL. CDR3: CASSQGTSGSYEQHI.

Worth noting for this clonotype: A read error may account for a junction end that differs from germline. V usage is TRBV6-8 and J usage is TRBJ2-1; D is undetermined. This CDR3 region has 18 residues. In germline, CDR1 is MNHGY, CDR2 SAAAGT. The CDR3 nucleotides are TGTTCCAGCACCAGTCTCACGGTCCGGAGAAGCTCCTACAATGAGCAGTTCTTC. This encodes CSSTSLTVRRSSYNEQFF.

This clonotype has a single count. Because it lacks the conserved phenylalanine or tryptophan at the end, this CDR3 is likely a read error. J is TRBJ2-6 and V is TRBV6-1; D call uncertain. The length of the CDR3 is 12 residues. Per the germline V gene, CDR1 is MNHNS and CDR2 is SASEGT. CDR3 DNA: TGTGTCAGCAACATTAGGACCAACGTCCTGACTTTA. Translating it yields CVSNIRTNVLTL.

Regarding this clonotype: At one end, the junction sequence differs from germline, possibly due to a read error. The chain links TRBV4-3 to TRBJ2-7, with 8 bases identical to TRBD1. The germline V gene has CDR1 LGHNA and CDR2 YSLEER. The CDR3 loop spans 17 amino acids. The DNA of the CDR3 is TGCGCCAGCAGCCAGGAAGCACCCGGGACAGGACGCTACGAGCAGCACTTC. Encoded protein: CASSQEAPGTGRYEQHF.

This clonotype was picked up many times. The J gene is TRBJ1-2, the V gene TRBV6-2 or TRBV6-3, with D perhaps TRBD1 (6 bases). V was clipped by 5 bases and J by 8 bases, with 12 bases between them. This CDR3 contains 12 residues. Germline assignment: CDR1 MNHEY and CDR2 SVGEGT. The CDR3 coding sequence is TGTGCCAGCAGTACCGGGACACTCGGCTACACCTTC. As protein: CASSTGTLGYTF.

In regard to this clonotype: An end of the junction differs from the germline gene, which may be a read error. The V call is TRBV29-1, the J call TRBJ2-1; D unresolved. Germline V gene lookup returns CDR1 SQVTM and CDR2 ANQGSEA. This CDR3 is built from 13 residues. The CDR3 loop is CSVGLLSYSEQFF. CDR3 DNA sequence: TGCAGCGTTGGTCTGCTCTCCTACAGTGAGCAGTTCTTC.

Comments on this clonotype: This may be a read error, as it is one base from a much larger clone. For the CDR3, the DNA is TGTGCCAGCAAAGCTTGCGGGAGGAATGAGCAGTTCTTC. It translates to CASKACGRNEQFF. The V gene is TRBV6-2 or TRBV6-3, the J gene TRBJ2-1; 8 bases are a match to TRBD2. J gave up 7 bases and V 7 bases, and 6 bases lay outside the gene matches. The CDR3 runs 13 residues. The germline V gene has CDR1 MNHEY and CDR2 SVGEGT.

This clonotype was seen only once. The junction does not match germline at one end; this may be a read error. The rearrangement links TRBV29-1 to TRBJ1-1; no clear D gene. This CDR3 is 12 amino acids long. Germline values: CDR1 SQVTM, CDR2 ANQGSEA. CDR3 coding DNA: TGCAGCGCTGCAGTTTTGAATACTGAAGCTTTCTTT. This gives the protein CSAAVLNTEAFF.

The chain employs TRBV28 and TRBJ2-7, with D possibly TRBD2 on 6 matching bases. V lost 4 bases, J lost 1 base, and 14 bases lay in between. The CDR3 spans 15 residues. Per the germline V gene, CDR1 is MDHEN and CDR2 is SYDVKM. In DNA, the CDR3 is TGTGCCAGCAGTTCTCGGGGGACTTTATCCTACGAGCAGTACTTC. It is translated as CASSSRGTLSYEQYF.

About this clonotype itself: Germline and junction disagree at one end, which may indicate a read error. The chain has TRBV5-1 and TRBJ2-3; a weak D match, TRBD2 (6 bases). This CDR3 comprises 11 residues. Germline-derived CDR1 and CDR2 are SGHRS and YFSETQ. The CDR3, as DNA: TGCACCAGCAGCGGGTCGGATACGCAGTATTTT. Its protein product is CTSSGSDTQYF.

This clonotype turned up a few times. The CDR3 nucleotides are TGTGCCAGCAGCTTAAGCGGAGCAGATACGCAGTATTTT. Protein product: CASSLSGADTQYF. The chain employs TRBV5-4 and TRBJ2-3; D is perhaps TRBD2 (5 bases). The CDR3 is made up of 13 amino acids. Germline lookup yields CDR1 SGHNT and CDR2 YYREEE (reference sequence). V was cut by 2 bases and J by 4 bases, with 8 bases left in between.